The sample holds a few counts of the clone carrying this TCR beta chain. As the CDR3 is not closed by the conserved phenylalanine or tryptophan, this likely results from a read error. This entry comes from a study of glioma-infiltrating T cells. The iRepertoire nested amplicon-rescue multiplex PCR amplified TCR alpha and beta CDR3s from RNA. TCRdb recomputed calls from the multiplex PCR reads with MiXCR, one row per CDR3 protein. The data hold some 12,000 distinct CDR3 sequences, with about 26% observed a single time. Germline lookup yields CDR1 DFQATT and CDR2 SNEGSKA (reference sequence). The length of the CDR3 is 13 residues. V lost 0 bases and J 8 bases, leaving 13 bases between the germline ends.

Sequencing was performed on glioma tissue, nonneoplastic brain tissue, or PBMCs (not recorded which). The TCR sequence derives from a human donor with low-grade glioma or glioblastoma, undergoing nonglioma brain surgery, or in good health (not recorded which). This chain connects TRBV20-1 to TRBJ1-2; D is ambiguous. The DNA for the CDR3 is TGCAGTGCTAGAGATCTGCCGCGCGAGGGCTACACCTCC. Translation gives CSARDLPREGYTS.